What follows are 22 T cell receptor beta chains derived from one specimen sequenced in a study of shared clonotypes between healthy human individuals. Terminally differentiated effector memory CD45RA+ cells were left out of the naive CD8 fraction, which was CD45RO-negative and positively selected for CCR7. Some clones are missing from TCRdb's copy, which holds only in-frame ones; the method was immunoSEQ multiplex PCR. The sample contains around 2,000,000 clones, approximately 94% of which appear only once. Material: naive CD8+ T cells sorted from blood. The source of these receptors is a man aged 18-30 years in good health.

The chain has TRBV9 and TRBJ2-6, with 8 nucleotides matching TRBD2. In germline, CDR1 is SGDLS, CDR2 YYNGEE. Trimming took 4 bases from V and 0 from J; bases not matched to a gene: 9. This CDR3 is 18 amino acids long. The CDR3 coding sequence is TGTGCCAGCAGCAATGTAGCGGGGAAAAACTCTGGGGCCAACGTCCTGACTTTC. This translates into CASSNVAGKNSGANVLTF.

V gene TRBV2 combines with J gene TRBJ1-1; 8 bases are a match to TRBD1. The CDR3 has 13 residues. V lost 8 bases to trimming and J lost 1 base; unmatched junction nucleotides: 3. In germline, CDR1 is SNHLY, CDR2 FYNNEI. DNA for the CDR3: TGTGCCAGCGACGGACAGGGGAACACTGAAGCTTTCTTT. It yields the protein CASDGQGNTEAFF.

The chain carries TRBV5-6 and TRBJ2-7; no firm D call. Germline V gene lookup returns CDR1 SGHDT and CDR2 YYEEEE. Trimming took 0 bases from V and 6 from J, leaving 4 bases between them. This CDR3 region has 11 residues. The CDR3 loop is CASSLGFEQYF. DNA of the CDR3: TGTGCCAGCAGCTTGGGTTTCGAGCAGTACTTC.

The CDR3 is CASSEGRPYGYTF. The CDR3 DNA reads as TGTGCCAGCAGTGAAGGACGGCCCTATGGCTACACCTTC. This chain uses TRBV6-1 with TRBJ1-2; D uncertain. This CDR3 has 13 residues. Trimming took 1 base from V and 4 from J, leaving 7 bases between them. Germline V gene data show CDR1 as MNHNS and CDR2 as SASEGT.

The J gene is TRBJ2-3, the V gene TRBV30; 8 bases are shared with TRBD1. This CDR3 contains 14 residues. Germline V gene sequence: CDR1 GTSNPN, CDR2 SVGIG (reference sequence). V shed 8 bases and J 0 bases; nucleotides not matched to a gene: 7. In DNA, the CDR3 is TGTGCCAAAGACAGGGGAGCTAGCACAGATACGCAGTATTTT. This codes for CAKDRGASTDTQYF.

The sample holds one count of this clone. The junction departs from the called germline gene at one end, perhaps through a read error. The chain employs TRBV4-1 and TRBJ1-1, with D tentatively TRBD1 (6 bases). Germline V gene data show CDR1 as MGHRA and CDR2 as YSYEKL. CDR3 size: 11 residues. The CDR3 DNA sequence: TGCGCCAGCAGCCAAGGGGGGCTCCACGACTTT. Protein: CASSQGGLHDF.

V usage is TRBV2 and J usage is TRBJ2-7, with 10 bases identical to TRBD1. This CDR3 contains 15 residues. The trim removed 6 bases at V and 5 bases at J, leaving 10 bases unmatched. Germline V gives CDR1 SNHLY, CDR2 FYNNEI. The CDR3 DNA sequence: TGTGCCAGCAGCAACGTGGGACAGGGGAACAACGAGCAGTACTTC. Translating it yields CASSNVGQGNNEQYF.

The V call is TRBV27, the J call TRBJ2-1; D is unresolved. CDR3 length: 13 amino acids. V shed 2 bases and J shed 3 bases, with 5 bases lying between them. CDR1 and CDR2 (germline): MNHEY, SMNVEV (reference sequence). For the CDR3, the DNA is TGTGCCAGCAGTTTACATCTCTACAATGAGCAGTTCTTC. Its translation is CASSLHLYNEQFF.

The rearrangement links TRBV10-2 to TRBJ1-1; perhaps TRBD1 as D (5 bases). CDR3 length: 12 residues. The germline V gene has CDR1 WSHSY and CDR2 SAAADI. V was shortened by 8 bases and J by 1 base, with 8 bases between the two germline ends. The CDR3 region is CASVTGNTEAFF. DNA of the CDR3: TGCGCCAGCGTTACAGGGAACACTGAAGCTTTCTTT.

A note on this clone: The same CDR3 also results from other DNA sequences found in this sample. The chain couples TRBV5-6 to TRBJ2-2; no definite D call. This CDR3 has 13 amino acids. The germline V gene encodes CDR1 SGHDT and CDR2 YYEEEE. V lost 0 bases to trimming and J lost 6 bases, with 6 bases between them. The CDR3 loop reads CASSLGTAGELFF. The CDR3 DNA is TGTGCCAGCAGCTTGGGTACAGCCGGGGAGCTGTTTTTT.

The rearrangement joins TRBV29-1 to TRBJ2-3; D unclear. Germline-derived CDR1 and CDR2 are SQVTM and ANQGSEA. The CDR3 runs to 13 residues. V gave up 1 base and J gave up 6 bases, with 11 bases separating them. CDR3 region: CSVEGGVSDTQYF. In DNA, the CDR3 is TGCAGCGTTGAAGGTGGCGTTTCGGATACGCAGTATTTT.

On this clone: The sample has other DNA sequences that encode this CDR3 too. The gene calls are TRBV7-9 and TRBJ1-2; D ambiguous. The CDR3 length is 14 residues. Germline V gene lookup returns CDR1 SEHNR and CDR2 FQNEAQ (reference sequence). V dropped 1 base and J dropped 0 bases, with 6 bases sitting between them. CDR3 bases: TGTGCCAGCAGCTTAGTGGGAGCTAACTATGGCTACACCTTC. It specifies CASSLVGANYGYTF.

J is TRBJ2-3 and V is TRBV5-6; no clear D. V was cut by 0 bases and J by 4 bases, with 9 bases left in between. This CDR3 comprises 14 residues. In germline, CDR1 is SGHDT, CDR2 YYEEEE. The CDR3 reads CASSLGDVADTQYF. Written as DNA, the CDR3 is TGTGCCAGCAGCTTGGGTGACGTTGCAGATACGCAGTATTTT.

The chain uses TRBV6-5 and TRBJ1-1; D is uncertain. The length of the CDR3 is 15 residues. Germline V gene lookup returns CDR1 MNHEY and CDR2 SVGAGI. The germline V and J ends were trimmed by 4 bases and 7 bases, with 19 bases remaining between them. CDR3 sequence (DNA): TGTGCCAGCAGTTCCGAACTGGAATTGCTTCATGAAGCTTTCTTT. Translated, it gives CASSSELELLHEAFF.

This clone was detected only once. The chain combines TRBV2 with TRBJ2-1; D is unresolved. This CDR3 has 12 amino acids. The V end was cut by 5 bases, the J end by 5 bases, with 7 bases between. Germline V gene data show CDR1 as SNHLY and CDR2 as FYNNEI. The CDR3 sequence: CASSLRDNEQFF. CDR3 DNA: TGTGCCAGCAGTCTCAGAGACAATGAGCAGTTCTTC.

This clone has more than one count but fewer than ten. This specimen includes other DNA sequences encoding the same CDR3. The DNA of the CDR3 is TGTGCCAGCAGCTTAGATTCCTACGAGCAGTACTTC. Its translation: CASSLDSYEQYF. The chain joins TRBV11-2 to TRBJ2-7; D ambiguous. The CDR3 length is 12 residues. The germline V gene has CDR1 SGHAT and CDR2 FQNNGV. The V and J ends lost 0 bases and 1 base respectively, with 1 base between them.

This chain links TRBV2 with TRBJ1-1; 8 bases are a match to TRBD1. CDR3 length equals 18 residues. V lost 2 bases and J lost 3; bases outside the gene matches: 14. Per the germline V gene, CDR1 is SNHLY and CDR2 is FYNNEI. CDR3 sequence reads: CASSENLIGQGTDTEAFF. Here the CDR3 DNA reads TGTGCCAGCAGTGAAAACCTTATCGGACAGGGAACCGACACTGAAGCTTTCTTT.

A single count supports this clone. The chain has TRBV29-1 and TRBJ1-1, with TRBD1 as a possible D gene (5 bases). This CDR3 region has 12 residues. Trimming stripped 8 bases from V and 3 bases from J, with 13 bases between. Germline loops: CDR1 SQVTM, CDR2 ANQGSEA. Here the CDR3 reads CSLGWGDTEAFF. The DNA of the CDR3 is TGCAGCCTCGGGTGGGGGGACACTGAAGCTTTCTTT.

Comment on this clone: Different DNA sequences within this sample yield the same CDR3. Here the CDR3 DNA reads TGCGCCAGCAGCCCAGACAGCTATGGCTACACCTTC. It is translated as CASSPDSYGYTF. This rearrangement joins TRBV4-1 to TRBJ1-2; possible D gene TRBD1, 5 bases. The V gene's germline CDR1 is MGHRA and CDR2 YSYEKL. V lost 4 bases and J lost 4, with 7 bases in between. CDR3 size: 12 residues.

The rearrangement links TRBV9 to TRBJ1-1, with TRBD1 identical over 12 bases. The CDR3 spans 14 residues. Germline CDR1 SGDLS, CDR2 YYNGEE. The V gene end was trimmed by 4 bases and the J gene end by 11 bases; junction bases not matched to a gene: 9. For the CDR3, the DNA is TGTGCCAGCAGCCTCGGGACAGGGGGCATGGTGGCTTTCTTT. It specifies CASSLGTGGMVAFF.

V gene TRBV5-3 combines with J gene TRBJ1-6; D ambiguous. TRBV5-3 is assigned to the ORF class and has an uncertain function. The ends were cut back, 3 bases at V and 2 bases at J, with 18 bases in the middle. The CDR3 sequence is 18 residues long. CDR3 DNA sequence: TGTGCCAGAAGCTCGCATCCGGTCAAAAGCCCCTATAATTCACCCCTCCACTTT. It yields the protein CARSSHPVKSPYNSPLHF.

This clone was counted a single time. The rearrangement joins TRBV5-6 to TRBJ2-5, with 8 positions matching TRBD2. The CDR3 sequence is 19 residues long. Germline CDR1 and CDR2: SGHDT and YYEEEE. V shed 1 base, J shed 2 bases, and the junction held 16 bases outside the gene matches. The CDR3 DNA follows: TGTGCCAGCAGCTTGAGGGGCGAGCGGGGGCTCTTGGGTCAAGAGACCCAGTACTTC. This encodes CASSLRGERGLLGQETQYF. The variable domain in full, with the rest retrieved from reference TRBV5-6 and TRBJ2-5, is DAGVTQSPTHLIKTRGQQVTLRCSPKSGHDTVSWYQQALGQGPQFIFQYYEEEERQRGNFPDRFSGHQFPNYSSELNVNALLLGDSALYLCASSLRGERGLLGQETQYFGPGTRLLVL.